The TCR beta chain described here comes from a study of blood T cell repertoires in COVID-19. Study summary: COVID-19 samples collected from the United States, Italy and Spain covered acute and convalescent phases. T cells, B-cell-depleted T cells, or PBMCs supplied cDNA or gDNA.

In the study's own analysis: The assay estimated nucleated cells by amplifying reference gene primers. The assay was immunoSEQ multiplex PCR, and TCRdb's table has in-frame clones only and misses some. The DNA gave D and trimming, while V, J and clone size come from that table. Of 110,000 to 150,000 clones listed, about 87% were seen once; the top ten hold approximately 1.5%. This CDR3 is built from 13 residues. After removal of 3 bases from V and 3 bases from J, the junction contained 1 base not matched to a gene. This clonotype originated in a woman between 50 and 59 years old with acute or convalescent COVID-19. V usage is TRBV12-3 or TRBV12-4 and J usage is TRBJ1-2; TRBD1 matches 7 bases. Sequences were obtained from peripheral blood. CDR3 loop: CASSFGTDYGYTF. The CDR3 DNA follows: TGTGCCAGCAGTTTCGGGACAGACTATGGCTACACCTTC.